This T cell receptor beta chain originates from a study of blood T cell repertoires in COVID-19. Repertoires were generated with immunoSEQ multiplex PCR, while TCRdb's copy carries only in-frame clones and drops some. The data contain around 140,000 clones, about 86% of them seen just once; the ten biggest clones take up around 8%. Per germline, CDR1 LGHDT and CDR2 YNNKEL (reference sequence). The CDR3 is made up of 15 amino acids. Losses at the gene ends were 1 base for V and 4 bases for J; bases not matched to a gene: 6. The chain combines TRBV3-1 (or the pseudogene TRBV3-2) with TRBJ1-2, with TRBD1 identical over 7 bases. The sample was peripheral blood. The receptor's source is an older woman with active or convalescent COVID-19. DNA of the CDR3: TGTGCCAGCAGCCAAGCCCAGGGGGTCGGCTATGGCTACACCTTC. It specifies CASSQAQGVGYGYTF.